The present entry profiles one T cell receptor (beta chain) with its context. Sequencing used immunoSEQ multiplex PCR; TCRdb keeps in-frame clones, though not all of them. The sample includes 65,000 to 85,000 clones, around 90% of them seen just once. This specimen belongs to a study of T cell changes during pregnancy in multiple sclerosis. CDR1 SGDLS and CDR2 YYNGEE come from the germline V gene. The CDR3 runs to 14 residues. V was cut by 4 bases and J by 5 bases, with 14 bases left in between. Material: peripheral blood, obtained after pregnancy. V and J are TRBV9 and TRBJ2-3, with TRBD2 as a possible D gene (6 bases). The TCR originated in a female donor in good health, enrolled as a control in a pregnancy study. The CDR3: CASSWRREGDTQYF. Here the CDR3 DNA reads TGTGCCAGCAGCTGGAGGAGGGAAGGAGATACGCAGTATTTT.